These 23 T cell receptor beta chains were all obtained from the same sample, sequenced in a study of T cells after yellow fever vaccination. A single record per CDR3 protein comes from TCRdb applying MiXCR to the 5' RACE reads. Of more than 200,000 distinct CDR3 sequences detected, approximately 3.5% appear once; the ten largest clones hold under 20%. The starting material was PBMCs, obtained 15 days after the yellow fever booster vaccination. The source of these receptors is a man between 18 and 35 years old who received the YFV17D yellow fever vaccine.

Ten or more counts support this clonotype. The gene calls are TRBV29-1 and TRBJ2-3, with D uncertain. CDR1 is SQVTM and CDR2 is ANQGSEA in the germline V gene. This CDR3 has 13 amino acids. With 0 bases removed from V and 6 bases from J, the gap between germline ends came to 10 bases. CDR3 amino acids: CSVEEFGGDTQYF. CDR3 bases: TGCAGCGTTGAAGAGTTCGGTGGGGATACGCAGTATTTT.

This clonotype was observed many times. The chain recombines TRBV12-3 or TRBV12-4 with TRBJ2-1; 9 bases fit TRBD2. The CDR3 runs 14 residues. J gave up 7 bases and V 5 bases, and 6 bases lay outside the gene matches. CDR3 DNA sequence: TGTGCCAGCAGTCGCGGGGGGGCGTGGAATGAGCAGTTCTTC. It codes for CASSRGGAWNEQFF.

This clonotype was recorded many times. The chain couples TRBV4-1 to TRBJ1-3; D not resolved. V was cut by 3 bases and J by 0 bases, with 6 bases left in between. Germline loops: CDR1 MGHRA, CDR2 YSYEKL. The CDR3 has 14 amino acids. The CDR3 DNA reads TGCGCCAGCAGCCAGCCGCGCTCTGGAAACACCATATATTTT. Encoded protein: CASSQPRSGNTIYF.

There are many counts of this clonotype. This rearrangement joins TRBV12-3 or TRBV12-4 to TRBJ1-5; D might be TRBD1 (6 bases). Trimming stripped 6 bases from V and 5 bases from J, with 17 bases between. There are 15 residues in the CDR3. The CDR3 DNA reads TGTGCCAGCAGACCCGAGGGGCGGGGGCATCAGCCCCAGCATTTT. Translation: CASRPEGRGHQPQHF.

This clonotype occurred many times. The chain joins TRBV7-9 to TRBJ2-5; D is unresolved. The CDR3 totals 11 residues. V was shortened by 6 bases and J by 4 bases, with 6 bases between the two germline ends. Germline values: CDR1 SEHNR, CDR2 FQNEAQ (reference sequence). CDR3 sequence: CASRDGETQYF. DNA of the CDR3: TGTGCCAGCAGAGACGGAGAGACCCAGTACTTC.

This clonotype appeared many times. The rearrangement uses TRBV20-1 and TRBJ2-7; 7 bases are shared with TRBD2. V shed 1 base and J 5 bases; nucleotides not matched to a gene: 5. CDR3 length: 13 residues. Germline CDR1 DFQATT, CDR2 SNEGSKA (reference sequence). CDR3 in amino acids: CSARGGRGDEQYV. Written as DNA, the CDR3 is TGCAGTGCTAGAGGGGGTCGGGGGGACGAGCAGTACGTC.

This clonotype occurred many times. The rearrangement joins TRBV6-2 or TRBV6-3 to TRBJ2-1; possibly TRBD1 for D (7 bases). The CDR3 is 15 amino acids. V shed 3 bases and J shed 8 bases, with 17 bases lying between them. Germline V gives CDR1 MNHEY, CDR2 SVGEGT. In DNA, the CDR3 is TGTGCCAGCAGTTATGCGGGACAGCTTTACGATGAGCAGTTCTTC. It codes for CASSYAGQLYDEQFF.

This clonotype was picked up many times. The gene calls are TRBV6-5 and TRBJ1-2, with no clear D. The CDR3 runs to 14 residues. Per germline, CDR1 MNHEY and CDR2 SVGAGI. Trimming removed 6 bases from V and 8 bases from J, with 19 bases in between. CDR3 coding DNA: TGTGCCAGCAGGGAAGGACCGACGTTATGGGGCTACACCTTC. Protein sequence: CASREGPTLWGYTF.

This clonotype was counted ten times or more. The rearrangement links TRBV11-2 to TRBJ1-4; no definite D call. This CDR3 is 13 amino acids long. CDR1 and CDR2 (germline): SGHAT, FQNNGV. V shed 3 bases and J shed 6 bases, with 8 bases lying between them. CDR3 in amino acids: CASSFGGYEKLFF. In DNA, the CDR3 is TGTGCCAGCAGCTTTGGAGGTTATGAAAAACTGTTTTTT.

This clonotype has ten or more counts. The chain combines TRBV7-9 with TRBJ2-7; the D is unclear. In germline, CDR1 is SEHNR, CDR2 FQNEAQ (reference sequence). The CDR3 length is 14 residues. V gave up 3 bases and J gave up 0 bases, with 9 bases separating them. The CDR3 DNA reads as TGTGCCAGCAGCTTCTTTGAGGACTCCTACGAGCAGTACTTC. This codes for CASSFFEDSYEQYF.

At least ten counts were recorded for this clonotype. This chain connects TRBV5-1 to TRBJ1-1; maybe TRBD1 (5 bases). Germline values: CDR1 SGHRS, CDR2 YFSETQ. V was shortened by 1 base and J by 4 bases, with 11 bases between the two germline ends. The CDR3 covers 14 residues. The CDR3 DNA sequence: TGCGCCAGCAGCTTGTGGGCAGGGCCCACTGAAGCTTTCTTT. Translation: CASSLWAGPTEAFF.

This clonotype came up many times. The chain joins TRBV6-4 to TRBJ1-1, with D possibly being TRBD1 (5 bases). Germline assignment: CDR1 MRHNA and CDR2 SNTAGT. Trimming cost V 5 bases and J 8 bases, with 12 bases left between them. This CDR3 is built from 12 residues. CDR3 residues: CASSRDGREAFF. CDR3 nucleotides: TGTGCCAGCAGTAGGGACGGACGGGAAGCTTTCTTT.

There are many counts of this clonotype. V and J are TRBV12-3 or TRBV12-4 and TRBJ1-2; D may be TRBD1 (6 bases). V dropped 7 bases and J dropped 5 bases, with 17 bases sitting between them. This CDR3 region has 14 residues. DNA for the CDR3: TGTGCCAGCAAACCAATGACAGGCGAATATGGCTACACCTTC. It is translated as CASKPMTGEYGYTF.

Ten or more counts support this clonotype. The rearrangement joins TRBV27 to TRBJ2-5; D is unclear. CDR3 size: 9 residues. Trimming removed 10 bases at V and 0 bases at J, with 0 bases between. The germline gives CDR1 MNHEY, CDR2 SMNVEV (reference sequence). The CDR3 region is CANQETQYF. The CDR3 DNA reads TGTGCCAACCAAGAGACCCAGTACTTC.

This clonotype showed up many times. CDR3 sequence (DNA): TGTGCCAGCAGTCCACAGGGGAGGGACACCATATATTTT. Translation: CASSPQGRDTIYF. The chain joins TRBV27 to TRBJ1-3, with 7 bases fitting TRBD1. Germline V gives CDR1 MNHEY, CDR2 SMNVEV (reference sequence). This CDR3 is built from 13 residues. The V gene end was trimmed by 5 bases and the J gene end by 8 bases; junction bases not matched to a gene: 6.

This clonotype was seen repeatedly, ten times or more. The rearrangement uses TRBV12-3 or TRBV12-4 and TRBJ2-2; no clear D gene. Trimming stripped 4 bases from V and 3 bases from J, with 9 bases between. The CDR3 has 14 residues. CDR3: CASSSSLDTGELFF. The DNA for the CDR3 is TGTGCCAGCAGTTCGAGCCTCGACACCGGGGAGCTGTTTTTT.

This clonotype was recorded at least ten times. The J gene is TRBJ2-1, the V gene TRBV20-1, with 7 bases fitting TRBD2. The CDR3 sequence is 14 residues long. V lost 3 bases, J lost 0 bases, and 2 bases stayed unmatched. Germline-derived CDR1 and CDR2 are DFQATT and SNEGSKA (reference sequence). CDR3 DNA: TGCAGTGCTAGGCGGGGGACCTCCTACAATGAGCAGTTCTTC. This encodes CSARRGTSYNEQFF.

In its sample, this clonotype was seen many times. The CDR3 bases are TGTGCCAGCAGCTCCCCGACAGGGTGGGGGAATGAGCAGTTCTTC. Residues: CASSSPTGWGNEQFF. This rearrangement joins TRBV28 to TRBJ2-1; 7 positions match TRBD1. The CDR3 contains 15 residues. CDR1 and CDR2 (germline): MDHEN, SYDVKM. Germline trimming cut 6 bases from V and 7 bases from J; bases unmatched to any gene: 12.

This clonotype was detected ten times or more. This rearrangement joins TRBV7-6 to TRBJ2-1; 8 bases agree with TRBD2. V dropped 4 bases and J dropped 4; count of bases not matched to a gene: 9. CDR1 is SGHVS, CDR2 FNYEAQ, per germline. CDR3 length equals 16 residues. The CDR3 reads CASSSTPSGGYNEQFF. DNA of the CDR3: TGTGCCAGCAGCTCCACTCCCAGCGGGGGTTACAATGAGCAGTTCTTC.

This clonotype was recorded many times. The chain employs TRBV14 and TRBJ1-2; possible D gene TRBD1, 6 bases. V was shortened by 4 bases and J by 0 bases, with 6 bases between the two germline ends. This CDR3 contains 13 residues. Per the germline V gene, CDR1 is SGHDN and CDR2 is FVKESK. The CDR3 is CASSRDTNYGYTF. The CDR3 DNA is TGTGCCAGCAGCCGGGACACTAACTATGGCTACACCTTC.

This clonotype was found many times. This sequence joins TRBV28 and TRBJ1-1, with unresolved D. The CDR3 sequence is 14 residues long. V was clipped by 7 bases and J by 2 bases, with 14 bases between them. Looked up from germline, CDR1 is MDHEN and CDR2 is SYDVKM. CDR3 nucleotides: TGTGCCAGCACCCCCGGGAGAGCAAACACTGAAGCTTTCTTT. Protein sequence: CASTPGRANTEAFF. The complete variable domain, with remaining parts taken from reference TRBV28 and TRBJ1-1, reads DVKVTQSSRYLVKRTGEKVFLECVQDMDHENMFWYRQDPGLGLRLIYFSYDVKMKEKGDIPEGYSVSREKKERFSLILESASTNQTSMYLCASTPGRANTEAFFGQGTRLTVV.

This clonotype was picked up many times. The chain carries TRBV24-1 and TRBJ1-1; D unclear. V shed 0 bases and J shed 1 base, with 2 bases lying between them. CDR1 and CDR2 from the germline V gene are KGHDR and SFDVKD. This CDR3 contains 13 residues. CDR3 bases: TGTGCCACCAGTGATTTGGAGAACACTGAAGCTTTCTTT. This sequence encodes CATSDLENTEAFF.

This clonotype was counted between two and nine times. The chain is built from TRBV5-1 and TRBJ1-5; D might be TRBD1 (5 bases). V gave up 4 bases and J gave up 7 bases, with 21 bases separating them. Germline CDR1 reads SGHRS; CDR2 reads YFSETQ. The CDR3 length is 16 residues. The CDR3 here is CASSRFGGGEGQPQHF. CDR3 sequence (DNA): TGCGCCAGCAGCCGATTTGGGGGTGGGGAAGGGCAGCCCCAGCATTTT.